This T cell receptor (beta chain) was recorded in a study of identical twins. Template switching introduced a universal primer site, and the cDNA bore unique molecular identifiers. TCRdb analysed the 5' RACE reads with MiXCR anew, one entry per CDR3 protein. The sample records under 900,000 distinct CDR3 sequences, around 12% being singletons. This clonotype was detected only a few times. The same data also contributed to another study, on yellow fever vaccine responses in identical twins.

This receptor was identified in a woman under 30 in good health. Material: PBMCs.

CDR3 residues: CATSVSGGMDNEQYF. CDR3 coding DNA: TGTGCCACCAGTGTTTCGGGGGGCATGGACAACGAGCAGTACTTC. The chain couples TRBV24-1 to TRBJ2-7; D is perhaps TRBD2 (7 bases). V was pared by 5 bases and J by 5 bases, with 18 bases between. This CDR3 has 15 residues. Germline CDR1 KGHDR, CDR2 SFDVKD.